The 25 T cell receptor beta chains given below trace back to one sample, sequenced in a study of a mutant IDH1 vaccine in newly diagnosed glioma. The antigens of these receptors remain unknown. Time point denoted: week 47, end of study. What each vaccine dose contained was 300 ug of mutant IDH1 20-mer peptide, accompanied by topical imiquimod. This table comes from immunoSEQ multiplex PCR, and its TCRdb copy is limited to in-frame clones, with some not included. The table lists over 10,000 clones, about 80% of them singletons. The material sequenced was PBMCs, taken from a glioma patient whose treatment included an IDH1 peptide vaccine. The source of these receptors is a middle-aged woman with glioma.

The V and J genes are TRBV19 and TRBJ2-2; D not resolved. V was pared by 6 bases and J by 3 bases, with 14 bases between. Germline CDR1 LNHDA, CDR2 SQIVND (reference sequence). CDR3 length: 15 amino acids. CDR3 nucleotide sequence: TGTGCCAGTAGGGGTATAACACTTCACACCGGGGAGCTGTTTTTT. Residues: CASRGITLHTGELFF.

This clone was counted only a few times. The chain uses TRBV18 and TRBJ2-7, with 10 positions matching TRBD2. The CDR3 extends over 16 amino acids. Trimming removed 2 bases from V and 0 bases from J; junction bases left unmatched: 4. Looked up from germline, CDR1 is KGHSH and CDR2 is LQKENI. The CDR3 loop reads CASSPYSSGSSYEQYF. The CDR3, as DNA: TGTGCCAGCTCACCATATTCTAGCGGGAGCTCCTACGAGCAGTACTTC.

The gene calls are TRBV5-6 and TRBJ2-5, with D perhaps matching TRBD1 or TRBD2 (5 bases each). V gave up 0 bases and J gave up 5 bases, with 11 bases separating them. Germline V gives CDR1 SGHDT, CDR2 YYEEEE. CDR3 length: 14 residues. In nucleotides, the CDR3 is TGTGCCAGCAGCTTGGCTGGGGGATCGGAGACCCAGTACTTC. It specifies CASSLAGGSETQYF.

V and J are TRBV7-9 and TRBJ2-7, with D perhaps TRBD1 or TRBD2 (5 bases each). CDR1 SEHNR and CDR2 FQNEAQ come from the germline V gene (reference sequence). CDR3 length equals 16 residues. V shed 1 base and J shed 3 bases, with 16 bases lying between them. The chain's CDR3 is CASSLVRFGDRYEQYF. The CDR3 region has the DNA TGTGCCAGCAGCTTAGTTCGTTTCGGGGACCGCTACGAGCAGTACTTC.

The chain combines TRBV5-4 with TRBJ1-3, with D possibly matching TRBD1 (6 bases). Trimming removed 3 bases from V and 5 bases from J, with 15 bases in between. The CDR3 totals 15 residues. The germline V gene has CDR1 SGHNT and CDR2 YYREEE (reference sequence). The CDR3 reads CASSSQTGDRNTIYF. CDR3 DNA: TGTGCCAGCAGCTCTCAGACAGGTGACCGAAACACCATATATTTT.

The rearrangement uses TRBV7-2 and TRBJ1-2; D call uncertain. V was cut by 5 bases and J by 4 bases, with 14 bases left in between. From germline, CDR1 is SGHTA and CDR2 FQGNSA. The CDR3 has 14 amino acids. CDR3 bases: TGTGCCAGCAGCCATGCCCGAACCCTCTATGGCTACACCTTC. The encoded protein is CASSHARTLYGYTF.

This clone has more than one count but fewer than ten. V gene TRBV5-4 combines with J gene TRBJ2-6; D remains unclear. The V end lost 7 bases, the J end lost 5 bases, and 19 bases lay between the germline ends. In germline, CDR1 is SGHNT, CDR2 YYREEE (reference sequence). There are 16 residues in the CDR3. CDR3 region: CASGPVVQSRANVLTF. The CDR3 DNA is TGTGCCAGCGGGCCTGTCGTACAAAGTCGGGCCAACGTCCTGACTTTC.

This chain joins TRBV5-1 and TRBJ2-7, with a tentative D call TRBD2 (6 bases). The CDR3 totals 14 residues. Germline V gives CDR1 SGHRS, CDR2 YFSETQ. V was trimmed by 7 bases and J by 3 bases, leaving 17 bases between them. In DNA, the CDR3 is TGCGCCAGCTCTAGACCTAGCGCACACTACGAGCAGTACTTC. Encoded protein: CASSRPSAHYEQYF.

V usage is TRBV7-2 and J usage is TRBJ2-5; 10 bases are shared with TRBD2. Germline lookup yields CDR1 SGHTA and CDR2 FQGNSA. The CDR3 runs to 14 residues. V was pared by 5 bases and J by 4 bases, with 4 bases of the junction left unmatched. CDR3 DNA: TGTGCCAGCAGCGTAACTAGCGGGGCAGAGACCCAGTACTTC. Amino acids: CASSVTSGAETQYF.

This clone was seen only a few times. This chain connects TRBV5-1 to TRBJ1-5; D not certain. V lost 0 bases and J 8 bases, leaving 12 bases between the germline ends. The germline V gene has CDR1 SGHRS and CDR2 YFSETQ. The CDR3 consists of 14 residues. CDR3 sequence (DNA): TGCGCCAGCAGCTTGGGCACCGCCCGTGAGCCCCAGCATTTT. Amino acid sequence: CASSLGTAREPQHF.

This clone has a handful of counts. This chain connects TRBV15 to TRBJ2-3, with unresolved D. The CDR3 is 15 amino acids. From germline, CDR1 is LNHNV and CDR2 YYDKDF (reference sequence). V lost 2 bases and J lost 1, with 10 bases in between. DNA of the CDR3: TGTGCCACCAGCAGACCTCCGGCGGGCACAGATACGCAGTATTTT. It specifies CATSRPPAGTDTQYF.

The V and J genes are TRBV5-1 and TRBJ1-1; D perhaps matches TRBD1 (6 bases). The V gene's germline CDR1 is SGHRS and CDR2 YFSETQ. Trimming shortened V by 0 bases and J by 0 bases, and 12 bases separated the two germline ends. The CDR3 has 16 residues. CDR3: CASSLDQGFMNTEAFF. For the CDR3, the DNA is TGCGCCAGCAGCTTGGATCAGGGGTTCATGAACACTGAAGCTTTCTTT.

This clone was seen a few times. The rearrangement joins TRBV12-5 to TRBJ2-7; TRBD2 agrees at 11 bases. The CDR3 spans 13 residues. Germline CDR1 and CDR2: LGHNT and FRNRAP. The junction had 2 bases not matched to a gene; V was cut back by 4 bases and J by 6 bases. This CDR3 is CASGWGTSGEQYF. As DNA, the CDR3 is TGTGCTAGTGGTTGGGGGACTAGCGGCGAGCAGTACTTC.

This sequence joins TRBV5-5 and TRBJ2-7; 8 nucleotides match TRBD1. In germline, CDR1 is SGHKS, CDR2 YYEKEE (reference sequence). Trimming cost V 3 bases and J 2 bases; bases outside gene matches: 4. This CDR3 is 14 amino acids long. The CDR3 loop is CASSWGQAAYEQYF. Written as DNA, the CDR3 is TGTGCCAGCAGCTGGGGACAGGCAGCCTACGAGCAGTACTTC.

The CDR3 DNA reads as TGTGCCACCAGCGGGACAGACTTCAATGGCTACACCTTC. Its protein is CATSGTDFNGYTF. The chain carries TRBV15 and TRBJ1-2; 7 bases line up with TRBD1. After removal of 5 bases from V and 6 bases from J, the junction contained 6 bases not matched to a gene. Germline CDR1 is LNHNV and CDR2 is YYDKDF (reference sequence). The CDR3 consists of 13 residues.

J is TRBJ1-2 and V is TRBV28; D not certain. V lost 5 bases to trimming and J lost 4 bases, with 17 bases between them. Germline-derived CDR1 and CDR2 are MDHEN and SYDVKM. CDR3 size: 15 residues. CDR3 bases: TGTGCCAGCAGTCCGAAGATGAGGGTCCGCTATGGCTACACCTTC. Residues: CASSPKMRVRYGYTF.

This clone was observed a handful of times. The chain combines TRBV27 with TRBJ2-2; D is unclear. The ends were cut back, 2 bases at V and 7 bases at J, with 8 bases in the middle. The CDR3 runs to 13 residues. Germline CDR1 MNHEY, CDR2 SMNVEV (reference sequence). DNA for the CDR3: TGTGCCAGCAGTTTAATCACGGGCGGGGAGCTGTTTTTT. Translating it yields CASSLITGGELFF.

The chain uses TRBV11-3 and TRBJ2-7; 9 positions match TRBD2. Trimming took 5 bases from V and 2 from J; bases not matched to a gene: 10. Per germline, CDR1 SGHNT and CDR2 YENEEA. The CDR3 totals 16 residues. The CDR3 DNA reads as TGTGCCAGCAGCCGCGGGGGGGGTTCATTCCCCTACGAGCAGTACTTC. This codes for CASSRGGGSFPYEQYF. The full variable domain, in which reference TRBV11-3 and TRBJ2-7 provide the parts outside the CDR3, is EAGVVQSPRYKIIEKKQPVAFWCNPISGHNTLYWYLQNLGQGPELLIRYENEEAVDDSQLPKDRFSAERLKGVDSTLKIQPAELGDSAVYLCASSRGGGSFPYEQYFGPGTRLTVT.

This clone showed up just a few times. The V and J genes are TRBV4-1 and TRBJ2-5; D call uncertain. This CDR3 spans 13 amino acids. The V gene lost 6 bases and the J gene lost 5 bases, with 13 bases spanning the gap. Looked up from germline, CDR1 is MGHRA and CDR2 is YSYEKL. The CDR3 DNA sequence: TGCGCCAGCAGTCCTGGTTCTTGGGAGACCCAGTACTTC. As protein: CASSPGSWETQYF.

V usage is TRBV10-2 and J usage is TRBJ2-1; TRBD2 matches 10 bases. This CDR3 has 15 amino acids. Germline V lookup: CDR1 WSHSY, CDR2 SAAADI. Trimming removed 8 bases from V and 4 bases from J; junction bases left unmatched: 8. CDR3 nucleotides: TGCGCCAGCTCCCAGCGGACTAGCGGATACAATGAGCAGTTCTTC. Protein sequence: CASSQRTSGYNEQFF.

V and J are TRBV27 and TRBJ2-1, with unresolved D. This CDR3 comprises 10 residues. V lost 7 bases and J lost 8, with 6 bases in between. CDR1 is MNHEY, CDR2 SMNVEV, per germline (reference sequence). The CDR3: CASKGYEQFF. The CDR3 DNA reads TGTGCCAGCAAGGGATATGAGCAGTTCTTC.

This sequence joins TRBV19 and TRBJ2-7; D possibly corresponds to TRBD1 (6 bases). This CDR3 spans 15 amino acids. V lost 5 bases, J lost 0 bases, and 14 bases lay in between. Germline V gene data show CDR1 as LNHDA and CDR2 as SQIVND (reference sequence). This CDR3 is CASSFRQEISYEQYF. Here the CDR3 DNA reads TGTGCCAGTAGTTTCCGACAGGAGATCTCCTACGAGCAGTACTTC.

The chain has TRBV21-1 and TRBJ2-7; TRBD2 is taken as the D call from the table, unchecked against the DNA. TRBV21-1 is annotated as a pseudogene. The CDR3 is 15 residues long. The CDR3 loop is CASSNLRGGGNEQYF. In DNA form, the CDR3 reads TGTGCCAGCAGCAATCTTAGGGGGGGCGGAAACGAGCAGTACTTC.

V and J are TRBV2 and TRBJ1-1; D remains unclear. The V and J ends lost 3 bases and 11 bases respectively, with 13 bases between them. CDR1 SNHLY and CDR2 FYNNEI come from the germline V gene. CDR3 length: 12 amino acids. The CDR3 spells CASSEVPSRAFF. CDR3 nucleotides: TGTGCCAGCAGTGAGGTTCCCTCAAGGGCTTTCTTT. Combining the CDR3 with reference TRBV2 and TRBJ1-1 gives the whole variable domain EPEVTQTPSHQVTQMGQEVILRCVPISNHLYFYWYRQILGQKVEFLVSFYNNEISEKSEIFDDQFSVERPDGSNFTLKIRSTKLEDSAMYFCASSEVPSRAFFGQGTRLTVV.

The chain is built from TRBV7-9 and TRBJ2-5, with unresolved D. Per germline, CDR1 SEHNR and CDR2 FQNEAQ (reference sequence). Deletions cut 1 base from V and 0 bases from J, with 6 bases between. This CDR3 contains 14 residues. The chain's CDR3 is CASSLERYQETQYF. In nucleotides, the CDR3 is TGTGCCAGCAGCTTAGAGAGGTACCAAGAGACCCAGTACTTC.